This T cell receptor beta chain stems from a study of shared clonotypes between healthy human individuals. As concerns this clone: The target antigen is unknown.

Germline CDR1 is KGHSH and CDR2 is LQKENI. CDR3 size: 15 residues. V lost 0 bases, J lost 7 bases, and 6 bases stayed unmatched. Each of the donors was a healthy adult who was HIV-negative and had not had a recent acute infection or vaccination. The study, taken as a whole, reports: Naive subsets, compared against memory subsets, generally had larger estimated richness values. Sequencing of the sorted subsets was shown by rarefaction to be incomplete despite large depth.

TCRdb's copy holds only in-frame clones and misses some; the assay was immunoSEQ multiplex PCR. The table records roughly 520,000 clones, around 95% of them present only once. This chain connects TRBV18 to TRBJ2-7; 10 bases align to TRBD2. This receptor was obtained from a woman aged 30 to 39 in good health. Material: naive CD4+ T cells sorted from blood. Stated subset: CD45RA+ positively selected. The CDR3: CASSPPSSGGWEQYF. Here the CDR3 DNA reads TGTGCCAGCTCACCACCGTCTAGCGGGGGCTGGGAGCAGTACTTC.